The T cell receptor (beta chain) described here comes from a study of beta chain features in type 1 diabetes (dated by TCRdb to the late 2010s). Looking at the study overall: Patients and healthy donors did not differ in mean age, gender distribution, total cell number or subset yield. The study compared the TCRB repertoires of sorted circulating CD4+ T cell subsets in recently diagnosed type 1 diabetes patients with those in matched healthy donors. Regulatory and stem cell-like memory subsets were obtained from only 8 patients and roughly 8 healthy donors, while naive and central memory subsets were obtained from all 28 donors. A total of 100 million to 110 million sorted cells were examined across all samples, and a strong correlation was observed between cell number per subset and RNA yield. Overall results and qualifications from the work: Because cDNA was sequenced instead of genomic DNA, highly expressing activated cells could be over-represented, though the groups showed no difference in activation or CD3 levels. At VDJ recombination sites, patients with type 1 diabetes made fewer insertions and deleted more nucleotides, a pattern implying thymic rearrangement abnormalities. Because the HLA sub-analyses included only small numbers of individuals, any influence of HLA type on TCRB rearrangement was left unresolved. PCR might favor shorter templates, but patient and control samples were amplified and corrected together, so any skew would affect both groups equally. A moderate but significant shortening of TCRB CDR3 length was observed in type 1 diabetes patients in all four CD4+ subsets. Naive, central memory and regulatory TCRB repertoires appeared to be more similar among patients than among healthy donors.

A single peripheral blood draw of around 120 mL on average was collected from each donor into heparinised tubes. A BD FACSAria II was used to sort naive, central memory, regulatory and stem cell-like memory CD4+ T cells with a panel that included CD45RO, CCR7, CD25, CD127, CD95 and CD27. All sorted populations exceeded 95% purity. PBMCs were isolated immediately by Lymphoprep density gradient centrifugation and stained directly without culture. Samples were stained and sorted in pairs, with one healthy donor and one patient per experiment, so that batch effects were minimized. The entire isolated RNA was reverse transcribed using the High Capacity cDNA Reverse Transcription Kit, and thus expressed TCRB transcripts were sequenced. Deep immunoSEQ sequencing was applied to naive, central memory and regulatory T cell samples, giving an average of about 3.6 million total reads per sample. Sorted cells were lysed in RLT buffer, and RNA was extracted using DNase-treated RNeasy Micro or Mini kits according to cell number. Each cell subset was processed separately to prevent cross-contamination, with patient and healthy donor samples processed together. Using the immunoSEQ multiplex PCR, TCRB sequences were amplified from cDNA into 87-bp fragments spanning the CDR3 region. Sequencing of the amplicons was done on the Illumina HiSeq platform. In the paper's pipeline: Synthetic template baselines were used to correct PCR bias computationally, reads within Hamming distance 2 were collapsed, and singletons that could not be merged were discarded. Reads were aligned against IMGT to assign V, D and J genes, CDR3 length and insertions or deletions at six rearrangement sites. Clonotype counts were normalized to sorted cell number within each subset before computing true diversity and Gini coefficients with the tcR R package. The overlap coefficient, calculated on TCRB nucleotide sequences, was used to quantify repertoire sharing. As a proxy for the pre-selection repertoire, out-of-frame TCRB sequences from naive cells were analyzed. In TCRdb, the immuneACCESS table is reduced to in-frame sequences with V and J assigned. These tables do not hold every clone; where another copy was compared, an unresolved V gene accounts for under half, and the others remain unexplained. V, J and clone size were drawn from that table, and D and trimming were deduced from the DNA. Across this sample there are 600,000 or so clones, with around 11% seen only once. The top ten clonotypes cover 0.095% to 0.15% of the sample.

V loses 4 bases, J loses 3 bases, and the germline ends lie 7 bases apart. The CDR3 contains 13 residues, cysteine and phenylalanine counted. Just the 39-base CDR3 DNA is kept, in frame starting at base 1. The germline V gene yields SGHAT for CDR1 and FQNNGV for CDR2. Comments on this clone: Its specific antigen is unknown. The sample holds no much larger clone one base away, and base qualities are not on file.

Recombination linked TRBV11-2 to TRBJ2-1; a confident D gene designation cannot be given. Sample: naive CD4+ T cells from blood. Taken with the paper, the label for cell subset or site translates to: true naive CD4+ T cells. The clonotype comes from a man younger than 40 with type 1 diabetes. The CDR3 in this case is CASSSDFYNEQFF. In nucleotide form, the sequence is TGTGCCAGCAGCTCCGACTTCTACAATGAGCAGTTCTTC.